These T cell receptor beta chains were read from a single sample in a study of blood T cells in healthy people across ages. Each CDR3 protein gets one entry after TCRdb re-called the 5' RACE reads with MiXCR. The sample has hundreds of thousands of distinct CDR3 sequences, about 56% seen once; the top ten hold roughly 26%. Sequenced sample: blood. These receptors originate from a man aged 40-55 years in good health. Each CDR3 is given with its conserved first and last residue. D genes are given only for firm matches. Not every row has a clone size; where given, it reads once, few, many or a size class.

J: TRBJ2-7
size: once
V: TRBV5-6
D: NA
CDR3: CASSLGARSAYEQYF
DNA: TGTGCCAGCAGCTTGGGCGCGCGTTCCGCCTACGAGCAGTACTTC

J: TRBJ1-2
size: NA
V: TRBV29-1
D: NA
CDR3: CSVEDRGQVGGYTF
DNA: TGCAGCGTTGAAGATCGGGGACAAGTGGGCGGCTACACCTTC

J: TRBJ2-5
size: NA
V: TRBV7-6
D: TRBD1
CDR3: CASSPDRVGQYF
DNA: TGTGCCAGCAGCCCGGACAGGGTAGGGCAGTACTTC

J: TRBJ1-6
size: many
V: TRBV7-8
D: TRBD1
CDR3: CASSLVLGQVNSPLHF
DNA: TGTGCCAGCAGCTTAGTTCTGGGACAGGTTAATTCACCCCTCCACTTT

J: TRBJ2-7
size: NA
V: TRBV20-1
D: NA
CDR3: CSARVSAGEQYF
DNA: TGCAGTGCTAGAGTCTCAGCGGGCGAGCAGTACTTC

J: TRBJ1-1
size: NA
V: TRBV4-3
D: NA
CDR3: CASSQELEGSGFLNTEAFF
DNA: TGCGCCAGCAGCCAAGAACTCGAAGGGTCGGGGTTTTTGAACACTGAAGCTTTCTTT

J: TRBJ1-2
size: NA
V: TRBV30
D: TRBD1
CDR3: CAWQRDRQYGYTF
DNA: TGTGCCTGGCAGAGGGACAGACAGTATGGCTACACCTTC

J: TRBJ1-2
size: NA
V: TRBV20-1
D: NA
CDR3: CSARGEGLDYGYTF
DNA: TGCAGTGCTAGAGGAGAAGGTCTGGACTATGGCTACACCTTC

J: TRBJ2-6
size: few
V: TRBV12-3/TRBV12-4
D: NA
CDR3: CASSNFSGANVLTF
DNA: TGTGCCAGCAGCAATTTCTCCGGGGCCAACGTCCTGACTTTC

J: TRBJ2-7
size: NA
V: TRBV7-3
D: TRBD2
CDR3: CASSLIREGNYEQYF
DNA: TGTGCCAGCAGCTTAATCCGGGAGGGGAACTACGAGCAGTACTTC

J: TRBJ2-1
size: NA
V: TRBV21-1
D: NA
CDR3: CASSKERISNRQFF
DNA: TGTGCCAGCAGCAAAGAAAGGATTAGCAATCGGCAGTTCTTC

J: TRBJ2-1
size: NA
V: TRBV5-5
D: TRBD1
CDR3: CASSPVQGAGYNEQFF
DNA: TGTGCCAGCAGCCCGGTGCAGGGGGCGGGGTACAATGAGCAGTTCTTC

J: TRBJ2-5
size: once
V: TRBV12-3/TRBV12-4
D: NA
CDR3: CASNSPGKALETQYF
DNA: TGTGCCAGCAATAGCCCAGGGAAGGCTCTCGAGACCCAGTACTTC

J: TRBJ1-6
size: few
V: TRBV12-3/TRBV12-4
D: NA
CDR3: CASSRRGNNSPLHF
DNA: TGTGCCAGCAGCCGCAGGGGCAATAATTCACCCCTCCACTTT

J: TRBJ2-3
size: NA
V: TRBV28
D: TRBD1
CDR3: CASSFWTGSGADTQYF
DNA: TGTGCCAGCAGTTTCTGGACAGGGTCGGGGGCAGATACGCAGTATTTT

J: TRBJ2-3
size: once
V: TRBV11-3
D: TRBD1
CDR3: CASSSFVGQGKADTQYF
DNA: TGTGCCAGCAGCTCCTTCGTCGGACAGGGAAAGGCGGATACGCAGTATTTT

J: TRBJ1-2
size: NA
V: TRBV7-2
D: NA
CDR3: CASSLEWGDYGYTF
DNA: TGTGCCAGCAGCTTAGAATGGGGAGACTATGGCTACACCTTC

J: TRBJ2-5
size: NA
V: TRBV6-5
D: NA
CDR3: CASGRAEPQGSAQYF
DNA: TGTGCCAGCGGACGGGCAGAACCTCAAGGGTCGGCCCAGTACTTC

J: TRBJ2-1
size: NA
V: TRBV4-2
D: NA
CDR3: CASSQIRGNNEQYF
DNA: TGTGCCAGCAGCCAAATACGGGGGAACAATGAGCAGTACTTT

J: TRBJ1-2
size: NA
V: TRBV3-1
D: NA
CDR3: CASSPGVEGYTF
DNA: TGTGCCAGCAGCCCAGGGGTTGAGGGCTACACCTTC

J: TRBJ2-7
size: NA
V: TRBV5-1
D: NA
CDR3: CASSLGQGQASYEQYF
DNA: TGCGCCAGCAGCTTGGGTCAGGGGCAGGCATCCTACGAGCAGTACTTC

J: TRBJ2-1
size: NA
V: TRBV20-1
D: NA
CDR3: CSARDRLATFF
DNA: TGCAGTGCTAGAGATCGGCTAGCGACGTTCTTC

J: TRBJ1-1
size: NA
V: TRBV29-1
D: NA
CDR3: CSVGTWEMNTEAFF
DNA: TGCAGCGTCGGTACCTGGGAAATGAACACTGAAGCTTTCTTT

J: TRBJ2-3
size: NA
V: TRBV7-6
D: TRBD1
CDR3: CASSLGGGTGTDTQYF
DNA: TGTGCCAGCAGCTTAGGGGGGGGGACAGGGACAGATACGCAGTATTTT

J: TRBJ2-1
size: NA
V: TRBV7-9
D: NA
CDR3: CAGSLGVSPRAGEQFF
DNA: TGTGCCGGCAGCTTAGGTGTCTCACCCCGCGCCGGGGAGCAGTTCTTC

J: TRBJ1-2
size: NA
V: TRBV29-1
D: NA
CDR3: CSVEDTGYGYTF
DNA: TGCAGCGTTGAAGACACAGGCTATGGCTACACCTTC

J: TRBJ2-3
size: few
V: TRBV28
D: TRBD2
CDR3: CASTSILAGGADTQYF
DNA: TGTGCCAGCACCTCCATTCTAGCGGGAGGTGCAGATACGCAGTATTTT

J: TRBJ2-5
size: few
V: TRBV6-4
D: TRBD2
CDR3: CASSREVGYNEQYF
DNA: TGTGCCAGCAGTCGGGAGGTCGGCTACAATGAGCAGTACTTC

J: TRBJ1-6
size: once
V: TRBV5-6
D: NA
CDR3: CASSLATVSSYNSPLHF
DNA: TGTGCCAGCAGCTTGGCGACAGTAAGCTCCTATAATTCACCCCTCCACTTT

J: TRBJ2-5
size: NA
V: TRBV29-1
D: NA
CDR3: CSVFGLQETQYF
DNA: TGCAGCGTTTTTGGGCTGCAAGAGACCCAGTACTTC

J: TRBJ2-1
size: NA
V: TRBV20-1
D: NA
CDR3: CSASRLNNEQFF
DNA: TGCAGTGCTAGTCGCCTAAACAATGAGCAGTTCTTC

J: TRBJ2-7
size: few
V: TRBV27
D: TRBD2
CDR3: CASGQGLAGDGVYEQYF
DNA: TGTGCCAGCGGACAGGGACTAGCGGGAGATGGAGTCTACGAGCAGTACTTC

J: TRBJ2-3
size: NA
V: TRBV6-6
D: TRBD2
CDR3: CASTPRGSGGTTDTQYF
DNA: TGTGCCAGCACTCCCCGAGGTAGCGGGGGTACCACAGATACGCAGTATTTT

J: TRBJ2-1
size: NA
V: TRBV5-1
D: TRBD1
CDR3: CASSLAGGDAVSFF
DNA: TGCGCCAGCAGCTTGGCAGGGGGCGACGCCGTCTCGTTCTTC

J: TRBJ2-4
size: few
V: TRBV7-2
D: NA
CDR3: CASSLGVGKNIQYF
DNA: TGTGCCAGCAGCTTAGGGGTTGGTAAAAACATTCAGTACTTC

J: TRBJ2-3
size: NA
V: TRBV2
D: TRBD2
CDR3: CASRQTLAGGDLTDTQYF
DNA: TGTGCCAGCAGGCAAACACTAGCGGGGGGAGATCTCACAGATACGCAGTATTTT

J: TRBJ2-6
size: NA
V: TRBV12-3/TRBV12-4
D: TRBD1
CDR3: CASGSGQGLSGANVLTF
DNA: TGTGCCAGCGGTTCAGGACAGGGGTTGTCTGGGGCCAACGTCCTGACTTTC

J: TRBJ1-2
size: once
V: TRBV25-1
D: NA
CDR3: CASSARSYGYTF
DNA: TGTGCCAGCAGTGCCAGGAGCTATGGCTACACCTTC

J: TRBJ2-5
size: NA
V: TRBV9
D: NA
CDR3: CASSVAPGQETQYF
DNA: TGTGCCAGCAGCGTAGCCCCAGGCCAAGAGACCCAGTACTTC

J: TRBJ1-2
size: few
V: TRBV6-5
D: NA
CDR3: CASRDVGGYTF
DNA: TGTGCCAGCCGGGACGTGGGGGGCTACACCTTC

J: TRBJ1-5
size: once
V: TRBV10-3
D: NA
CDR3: CAISEEQGGGQPQHF
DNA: TGTGCCATCAGTGAGGAACAGGGTGGTGGTCAGCCCCAGCATTTT

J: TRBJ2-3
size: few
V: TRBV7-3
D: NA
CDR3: CASSQNPGSGDTQYF
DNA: TGTGCCAGCAGCCAAAACCCAGGGTCAGGAGATACGCAGTATTTT

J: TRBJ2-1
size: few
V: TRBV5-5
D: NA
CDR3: CASSFDPGVTAEQFF
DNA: TGTGCCAGCAGCTTCGACCCGGGCGTGACGGCTGAGCAGTTCTTC

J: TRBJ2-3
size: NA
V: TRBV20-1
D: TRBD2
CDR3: CSASVPTRGLAATQYF
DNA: TGCAGTGCTAGTGTCCCTACGCGTGGACTAGCTGCTACGCAGTATTTT

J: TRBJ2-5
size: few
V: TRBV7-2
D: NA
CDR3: CASSLDRVQETQYF
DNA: TGTGCCAGCAGCTTAGACAGGGTCCAAGAGACCCAGTACTTC

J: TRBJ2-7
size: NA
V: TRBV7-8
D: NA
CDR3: CASSSTGTTKEYF
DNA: TGTGCCAGCAGCTCGACCGGGACAACAAAGGAGTACTTC

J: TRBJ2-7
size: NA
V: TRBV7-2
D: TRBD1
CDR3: CASSWDRDEQYF
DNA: TGTGCCAGCAGCTGGGACAGGGACGAGCAGTACTTC

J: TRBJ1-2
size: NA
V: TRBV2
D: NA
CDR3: CASSEGSVTGYTF
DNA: TGTGCCAGCAGTGAAGGCTCAGTAACTGGCTACACCTTC

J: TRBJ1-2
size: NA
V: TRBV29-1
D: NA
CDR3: CSVTGTDRYGYTF
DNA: TGCAGCGTTACCGGGACTGACAGATATGGCTACACCTTC

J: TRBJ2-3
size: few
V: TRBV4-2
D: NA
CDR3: CASSPDRSTDTQYF
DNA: TGTGCTAGCAGCCCGGACAGAAGCACAGATACGCAGTATTTT

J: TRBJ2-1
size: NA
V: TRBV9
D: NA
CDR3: CASSVDWGGDEQFF
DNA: TGTGCCAGCAGCGTAGATTGGGGGGGCGATGAGCAGTTCTTC

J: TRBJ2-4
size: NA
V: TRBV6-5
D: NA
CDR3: CASSSGLGSGTKNIQYF
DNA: TGTGCCAGCAGTTCCGGCTTGGGATCAGGGACCAAAAACATTCAGTACTTC

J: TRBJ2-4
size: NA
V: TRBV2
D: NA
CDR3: CASSGRGQYF
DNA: TGTGCCAGCAGTGGTCGTGGGCAGTACTTC

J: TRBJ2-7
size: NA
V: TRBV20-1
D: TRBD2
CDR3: CSARSSKGGTSGSPYEQYF
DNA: TGCAGTGCTAGATCTTCTAAAGGGGGGACTAGCGGGAGCCCCTACGAGCAGTACTTC